These T cell receptor beta chains were read from a single sample in a study of T cell clones after liver transplantation. Their antigens are not known. TCRdb keeps only in-frame clones here, not all; method: immunoSEQ multiplex PCR. The data contain about 4,400 clones, around 27% of them singletons. The sequenced sample was CD4+ T cells from cultured PBMCs. These receptors originate from a human patient who received a liver transplant. Among the T cells, some may be from the graft donor. Each CDR3 is given with its conserved first and last residue. A D gene is named only where the DNA matches it firmly. For some rows the clone size is stated as once, few or many, or as a class when expanded; others skip it.

TRBJ1-2	-	TRBV5-5	-	CASSLQDKTADGYTF	TGTGCCAGCAGCCTACAGGACAAAACCGCGGATGGCTACACCTTC
TRBJ1-1	-	TRBV11-1	-	CASSPPGHTNTEAFF	TGTGCCAGCAGCCCGCCCGGACACACGAACACTGAAGCTTTCTTT
TRBJ2-2	-	TRBV13	TRBD2	CASSRPTLAGGIHTGELFF	TGTGCCAGCAGCCGTCCGACTCTAGCGGGAGGGATTCACACCGGGGAGCTGTTTTTT
TRBJ1-2	few	TRBV6-1	-	CASSNLFGRDYGYTF	TGTGCCAGCAGTAACCTATTTGGTCGCGACTATGGCTACACCTTC
TRBJ2-1	few	TRBV28	-	CASSQSPEQFF	TGTGCCAGCAGCCAGTCTCCTGAGCAGTTCTTC
TRBJ2-1	medium-sized	TRBV6-6	-	CATRRDGGSSYNEQFF	TGTGCCACCAGACGGGATGGCGGTAGCTCCTACAATGAGCAGTTCTTC
TRBJ1-4	-	TRBV4-1	-	CASSQDREEKLFF	TGCGCCAGCAGCCAGGATCGAGAGGAAAAACTGTTTTTT
TRBJ2-3	few	TRBV30	TRBD2	CASPGLGGPEGQYF	TGTGCCTCACCGGGACTAGGGGGGCCAGAGGGGCAGTATTTT
TRBJ1-2	-	TRBV18	TRBD1	CASSKTGDGYTF	TGTGCCAGCTCAAAGACAGGGGATGGCTACACCTTC
TRBJ2-5	-	TRBV9	TRBD1	CASSAASGTESGTQYF	TGTGCCAGCAGCGCAGCTTCCGGGACAGAGTCGGGGACCCAGTACTTC
TRBJ2-7	medium-sized	TRBV18	TRBD1	CASSTVQGYEQYF	TGTGCCAGCTCAACGGTACAGGGGTACGAGCAGTACTTC
TRBJ2-1	-	TRBV19	TRBD2	CASSIWGLAGRSSYNEQFF	TGTGCCAGTAGTATTTGGGGACTAGCGGGCCGAAGCTCCTACAATGAGCAGTTCTTC
TRBJ2-5	few	TRBV6-6	TRBD1	CASSLDREETQYF	TGTGCCAGCAGTCTCGACAGGGAAGAGACCCAGTACTTC
TRBJ2-4	-	TRBV21-1	-	CASSKGLGIPVLAKNIQYF	TGTGCCAGCAGCAAAGGGCTGGGAATCCCCGTCTTAGCCAAAAACATTCAGTACTTC
TRBJ2-7	few	TRBV25-1	-	CASSFGGGPYEQYF	TGTGCCAGCAGCTTCGGCGGGGGCCCCTACGAGCAGTACTTC
TRBJ2-5	-	TRBV6-5	-	CASSPPWGETQYF	TGTGCCAGCAGTCCACCCTGGGGGGAGACCCAGTACTTC
TRBJ2-6	-	TRBV5-3	-	CASSSRSGANVLTF	TGTGCCAGCAGCTCCCGCTCTGGGGCCAACGTCCTGACTTTC
TRBJ2-1	few	TRBV4-2	TRBD2	CASSLRQRDNEQFF	TGTGCCAGCAGCCTTCGCCAGCGGGATAATGAGCAGTTCTTC
TRBJ1-4	-	TRBV28	-	CASSSPGSSVSEKLFF	TGTGCCAGCAGTTCACCAGGGTCTTCGGTGTCTGAAAAACTGTTTTTT
TRBJ1-4	-	TRBV5-1	-	CASSLAGDATNEKLFF	TGCGCCAGCAGCTTGGCCGGTGATGCAACTAATGAAAAACTGTTTTTT
TRBJ2-1	medium-sized	TRBV5-4	TRBD2	CAQATSVYNEQFF	TGTGCCCAGGCGACTAGCGTGTACAATGAGCAGTTCTTC
TRBJ2-1	-	TRBV6-6	TRBD2	CASTDGGLAGLLFF	TGTGCCAGCACCGACGGGGGACTAGCGGGACTTCTGTTCTTC
TRBJ2-7	few	TRBV4-1	-	CASSHDLYEQYF	TGCGCCAGCAGCCATGATCTCTACGAGCAGTACTTC
TRBJ2-5	-	TRBV6-6	-	CASDPGTGRGETQYF	TGTGCCAGCGACCCAGGGACGGGACGGGGGGAGACCCAGTACTTC
TRBJ1-2	few	TRBV10-3	TRBD1	CAIRGQGRYGYTF	TGTGCCATCAGAGGACAGGGTCGATATGGCTACACCTTC
TRBJ1-1	-	TRBV4-2	TRBD1	CASSQARDRGLNEAFF	TGTGCCAGCAGCCAAGCCCGGGACAGGGGGCTGAATGAAGCTTTCTTT
TRBJ2-5	-	TRBV29-1	-	CSVDLGPRETQYF	TGCAGCGTTGACTTAGGACCCCGGGAGACCCAGTACTTC
TRBJ2-5	few	TRBV7-3	-	CASSLLPLQETQYF	TGTGCCAGCAGCTTATTGCCCCTGCAAGAGACCCAGTACTTC
TRBJ2-5	few	TRBV9	TRBD2	CASSVISGGAEETQYF	TGTGCCAGCAGCGTCATAAGCGGGGGGGCAGAGGAGACCCAGTACTTC
TRBJ1-1	-	TRBV6-4	TRBD1	CASRAGGIDTEAFF	TGTGCCAGCAGGGCAGGGGGCATCGACACTGAAGCTTTCTTT
TRBJ2-7	few	TRBV6-5	TRBD2	CASRTSGGYEQYF	TGTGCCAGCAGGACTAGCGGGGGTTACGAGCAGTACTTC
TRBJ2-7	-	TRBV10-1	TRBD1	CASSPFPGTAYEQYF	TGCGCCAGCAGTCCTTTCCCCGGGACAGCCTACGAGCAGTACTTC
TRBJ1-4	few	TRBV6-5	-	CASGGGPDEKLFF	TGTGCCAGCGGGGGAGGCCCAGATGAAAAACTGTTTTTT
TRBJ2-7	-	TRBV5-1	TRBD2	CASSLFASGGALSYEQYF	TGCGCCAGCAGCTTATTCGCTAGCGGGGGGGCCCTATCCTACGAGCAGTACTTC
TRBJ2-7	medium-sized	TRBV6-5	-	CASRKGLASGEQYF	TGTGCCAGCAGGAAGGGGCTAGCATCCGGCGAGCAGTACTTC
TRBJ2-1	few	TRBV5-5	-	CASSLLVSSYNEQFF	TGTGCCAGCAGCTTGTTGGTGAGCTCCTACAATGAGCAGTTCTTC
TRBJ2-3	-	TRBV6-1	-	CASSEGLADTQYF	TGTGCCAGCAGCGAAGGCCTTGCAGATACGCAGTATTTT